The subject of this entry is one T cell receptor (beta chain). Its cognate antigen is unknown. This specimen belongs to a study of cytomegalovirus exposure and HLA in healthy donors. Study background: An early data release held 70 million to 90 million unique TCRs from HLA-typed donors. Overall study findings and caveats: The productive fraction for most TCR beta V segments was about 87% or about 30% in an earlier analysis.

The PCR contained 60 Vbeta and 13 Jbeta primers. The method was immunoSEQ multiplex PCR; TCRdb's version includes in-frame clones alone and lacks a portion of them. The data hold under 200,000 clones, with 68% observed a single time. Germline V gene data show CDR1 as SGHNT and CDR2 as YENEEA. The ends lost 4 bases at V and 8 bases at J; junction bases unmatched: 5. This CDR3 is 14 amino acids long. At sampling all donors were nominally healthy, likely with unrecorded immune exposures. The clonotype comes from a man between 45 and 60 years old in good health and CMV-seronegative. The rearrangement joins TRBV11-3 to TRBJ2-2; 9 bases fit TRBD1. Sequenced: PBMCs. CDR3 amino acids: CASSSTGGSGELFF. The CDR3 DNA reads TGTGCCAGCAGCTCTACAGGGGGCTCTGGGGAGCTGTTTTTT.